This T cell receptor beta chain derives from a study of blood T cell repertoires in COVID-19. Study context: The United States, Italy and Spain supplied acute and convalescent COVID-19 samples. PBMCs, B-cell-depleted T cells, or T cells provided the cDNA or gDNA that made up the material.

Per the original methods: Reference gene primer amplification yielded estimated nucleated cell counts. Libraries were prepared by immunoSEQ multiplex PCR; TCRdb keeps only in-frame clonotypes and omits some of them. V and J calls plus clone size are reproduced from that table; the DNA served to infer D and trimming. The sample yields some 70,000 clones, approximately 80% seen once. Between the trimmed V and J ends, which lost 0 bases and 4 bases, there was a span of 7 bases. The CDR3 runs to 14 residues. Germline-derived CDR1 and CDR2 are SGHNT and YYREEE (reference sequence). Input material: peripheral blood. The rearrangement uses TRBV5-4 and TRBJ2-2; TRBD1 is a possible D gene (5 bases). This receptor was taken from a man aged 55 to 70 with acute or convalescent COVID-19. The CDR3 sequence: CASSLAGPTGELFF. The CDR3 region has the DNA TGTGCCAGCAGCTTGGCAGGGCCCACCGGGGAGCTGTTTTTT.